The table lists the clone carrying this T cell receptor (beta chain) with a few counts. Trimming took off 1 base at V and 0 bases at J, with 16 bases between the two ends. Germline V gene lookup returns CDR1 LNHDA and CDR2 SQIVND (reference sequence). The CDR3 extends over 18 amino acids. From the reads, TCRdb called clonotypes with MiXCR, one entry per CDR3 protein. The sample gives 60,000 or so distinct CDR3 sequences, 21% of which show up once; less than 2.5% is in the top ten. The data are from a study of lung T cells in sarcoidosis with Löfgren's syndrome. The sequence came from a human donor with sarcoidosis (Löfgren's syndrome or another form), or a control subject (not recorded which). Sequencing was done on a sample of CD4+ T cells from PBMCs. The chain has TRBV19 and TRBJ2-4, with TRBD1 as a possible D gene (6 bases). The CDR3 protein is CASSIGQGPGIAKNIQYF. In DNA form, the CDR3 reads TGTGCCAGTAGTATAGGCCAGGGGCCGGGTATAGCCAAAAACATTCAGTACTTC.